One and the same sample provided the 28 T cell receptor beta chains below, sequenced in a study of T cell responses to AZD1222 COVID-19 vaccine. Using immunoSEQ multiplex PCR, the repertoire was profiled, and TCRdb retains in-frame clones only, with some absent. The top ten clones hold 1.5% to 2% of a sample with some 150,000 clones, approximately 94% of them seen once. Sample: peripheral blood, taken on day 0 of AZD1222 vaccination. These receptors all come from an adult in good health.

J is TRBJ2-2 and V is TRBV4-1, with D uncertain. This CDR3 has 14 residues. The V gene lost 3 bases and the J gene lost 1 base, with 6 bases spanning the gap. Germline V gene sequence: CDR1 MGHRA, CDR2 YSYEKL. CDR3 coding DNA: TGCGCCAGCAGCCACGGGCAGAACACCGGGGAGCTGTTTTTT. Translation: CASSHGQNTGELFF.

The gene calls are TRBV7-2 and TRBJ2-6; no definite D call. The CDR3 runs 17 residues. CDR1 SGHTA and CDR2 FQGNSA come from the germline V gene. V dropped 4 bases and J dropped 1 base, with 14 bases sitting between them. CDR3 sequence (DNA): TGTGCCAGCAGCTCAAAGGGTTTAGCTTCTGGGGCCAACGTCCTGACTTTC. It codes for CASSSKGLASGANVLTF.

The chain is built from TRBV6-5 and TRBJ1-5; TRBD1 matches at 7 bases. This CDR3 region has 15 residues. Germline CDR1 is MNHEY and CDR2 is SVGAGI. J gave up 6 bases and V 7 bases, and 12 bases lay outside the gene matches. CDR3 DNA: TGTGCCAGCAAACAAGAACAGGGGATAGTTCAGCCCCAGCATTTT. Encoded protein: CASKQEQGIVQPQHF.

This clone has just a few counts. This chain connects TRBV7-6 to TRBJ1-4; 7 bases fit TRBD1. The junction had 8 bases not matched to a gene; V was cut back by 3 bases and J by 7 bases. The germline CDR1 and CDR2 sequences are SGHVS and FNYEAQ. The CDR3 has 15 residues. CDR3 sequence: CASSLGTANIEKLFF. The CDR3 coding sequence is TGTGCCAGCAGCTTGGGGACAGCAAATATTGAAAAACTGTTTTTT.

CDR3 sequence: CASSLGQGVYEQYF. The CDR3 region has the DNA TGTGCCAGCAGCTTGGGACAGGGGGTCTACGAGCAGTACTTC. The chain links TRBV5-4 to TRBJ2-7, with 9 positions matching TRBD1. The junction had 1 base not matched to a gene; V was cut back by 0 bases and J by 3 bases. The CDR3 sequence is 14 residues long. The germline gives CDR1 SGHNT, CDR2 YYREEE (reference sequence).

This chain links TRBV27 with TRBJ1-1; tentative D call: TRBD1 (5 bases). The V and J ends lost 6 bases and 0 bases respectively, with 20 bases between them. This CDR3 comprises 17 residues. Germline values: CDR1 MNHEY, CDR2 SMNVEV (reference sequence). The CDR3 DNA is TGTGCCAGCAGCCCTACGTCTCGGGGGTCCTTGAACACTGAAGCTTTCTTT. Amino acids: CASSPTSRGSLNTEAFF.

V gene TRBV19 combines with J gene TRBJ2-1; 7 bases are a match to TRBD2. After removal of 10 bases from V and 7 bases from J, the junction contained 16 bases not matched to a gene. There are 15 residues in the CDR3. CDR1 and CDR2 from the germline V gene are LNHDA and SQIVND (reference sequence). The CDR3 bases are TGTGCCACAACTTCGGGGAGGGAGCGTATGAATGAGCAGTTCTTC. Translating it yields CATTSGRERMNEQFF.

The chain links TRBV7-2 to TRBJ2-6; a possible D gene is TRBD2 (5 bases). Trimming stripped 7 bases from V and 2 bases from J, with 15 bases between. Germline CDR1 and CDR2: SGHTA and FQGNSA. This CDR3 contains 16 residues. CDR3 residues: CASNPASGAGANVLTF. The CDR3 coding sequence is TGTGCCAGCAACCCCGCTTCCGGGGCTGGGGCCAACGTCCTGACTTTC.

J is TRBJ2-3 and V is TRBV29-1; D is unclear. The CDR3 length is 13 residues. Trimming took off 3 bases at V and 2 bases at J, with 9 bases between the two ends. Germline CDR1 and CDR2: SQVTM and ANQGSEA. CDR3 loop: CSVDQVSTDTQYF. For the CDR3, the DNA is TGCAGCGTTGATCAGGTGTCCACAGATACGCAGTATTTT.

This clone has a handful of counts. The chain uses TRBV15 and TRBJ1-5; tentative D call: TRBD1 (6 bases). Germline V CDR1 and CDR2: LNHNV, YYDKDF (reference sequence). This CDR3 is 13 amino acids long. Trimming left V 6 bases short and J 9 bases short, with 15 bases between. The CDR3 region is CATRDSGSGPQHF. CDR3 DNA: TGTGCCACCAGGGACAGCGGCTCGGGGCCCCAGCATTTT. The full variable domain, its missing parts supplied by reference TRBV15 and TRBJ1-5, is DAMVIQNPRYQVTQFGKPVTLSCSQTLNHNVMYWYQQKSSQAPKLLFHYYDKDFNNEADTPDNFQSRRPNTSFCFLDIRSPGLGDTAMYLCATRDSGSGPQHFGDGTRLSIL.

J is TRBJ1-5 and V is TRBV6-6; 7 nucleotides agree with TRBD1. Germline V gives CDR1 MNHNY, CDR2 SVGAGI (reference sequence). The ends lost 4 bases at V and 1 base at J; junction bases unmatched: 7. This CDR3 has 16 amino acids. CDR3 region: CASSSTGERSNQPQHF. DNA of the CDR3: TGTGCCAGCAGTTCCACAGGGGAGAGAAGCAATCAGCCCCAGCATTTT.

The chain is built from TRBV5-1 and TRBJ1-6; no reliable D call. The CDR3 covers 16 residues. The V end was cut by 0 bases, the J end by 2 bases, with 9 bases between. The germline V gene has CDR1 SGHRS and CDR2 YFSETQ. The CDR3 region has the DNA TGCGCCAGCAGCTTGGCTGGGGTCGCCTATAATTCACCCCTCCACTTT. Its translation is CASSLAGVAYNSPLHF.

The chain's CDR3 is CASSLDGQESPSGANVLTF. The CDR3 DNA sequence: TGTGCCAGCAGCTTGGACGGGCAGGAGAGCCCCTCTGGGGCCAACGTCCTGACTTTC. This chain joins TRBV5-5 and TRBJ2-6; D not certain. With 0 bases removed from V and 0 bases from J, the gap between germline ends came to 16 bases. The CDR3 is 19 amino acids. Germline values: CDR1 SGHKS, CDR2 YYEKEE (reference sequence).

J is TRBJ1-1 and V is TRBV3-1 (or the pseudogene TRBV3-2); tentative D call: TRBD1 (5 bases). V gave up 4 bases and J gave up 8 bases, with 8 bases separating them. This CDR3 contains 11 residues. CDR1 and CDR2 from the germline V gene are LGHDT and YNNKEL (reference sequence). CDR3 region: CASSLSGEAFF. The CDR3 coding sequence is TGTGCCAGCAGCCTATCAGGGGAAGCTTTCTTT.

The J gene is TRBJ1-1, the V gene TRBV28; the match to TRBD1 covers 7 bases. This CDR3 has 15 residues. Looked up from germline, CDR1 is MDHEN and CDR2 is SYDVKM. V lost 4 bases and J lost 4; bases outside the gene matches: 9. This CDR3 reads CASSYRQGSGTEAFF. For the CDR3, the DNA is TGTGCCAGCAGTTATCGACAGGGTAGCGGCACTGAAGCTTTCTTT.

This chain uses TRBV6-5 with TRBJ2-3; D gene uncertain. V lost 2 bases to trimming and J lost 0 bases, with 6 bases between them. Germline V lookup: CDR1 MNHEY, CDR2 SVGAGI. This CDR3 comprises 14 residues. The CDR3 nucleotides read TGTGCCAGCAGTTACGCCCCGAGCACAGATACGCAGTATTTT. Residues: CASSYAPSTDTQYF.

The chain employs TRBV6-5 and TRBJ1-2; tentatively, D is TRBD1 (5 bases). Germline values: CDR1 MNHEY, CDR2 SVGAGI. With 0 bases removed from V and 7 bases from J, the gap between germline ends came to 12 bases. The CDR3 spans 14 residues. The CDR3 coding sequence is TGTGCCAGCAGTTACTCGGGGCGATGGCGTGGCTACACCTTC. Its protein product is CASSYSGRWRGYTF.

The gene calls are TRBV9 and TRBJ1-6; D might be TRBD1 (6 bases). The ends were cut back, 3 bases at V and 6 bases at J, with 16 bases in the middle. Per germline, CDR1 SGDLS and CDR2 YYNGEE. The CDR3 is made up of 16 amino acids. The CDR3 DNA sequence: TGTGCCAGCAGCGGCCGGGAGGGGACACCTAATTCACCCCTCCACTTT. Translation: CASSGREGTPNSPLHF.

The chain employs TRBV5-4 and TRBJ1-2; TRBD1 might be the D (5 bases). The CDR3 covers 13 residues. Germline CDR1 reads SGHNT; CDR2 reads YYREEE (reference sequence). The V gene lost 5 bases and the J gene lost 7 bases, with 15 bases spanning the gap. The CDR3 region is CASSFGAGAGYTF. For the CDR3, the DNA is TGTGCCAGCAGTTTCGGGGCGGGCGCTGGCTACACCTTC.

The chain couples TRBV6-5 to TRBJ1-2; D not resolved. Germline CDR1 and CDR2: MNHEY and SVGAGI. V was clipped by 2 bases and J by 3 bases, with 13 bases between them. The CDR3 runs 15 residues. The CDR3 protein is CASSYGVQHDYGYTF. DNA of the CDR3: TGTGCCAGCAGTTACGGAGTCCAGCACGACTATGGCTACACCTTC.

This rearrangement joins TRBV5-5 to TRBJ1-4, with no clear D. Germline loops: CDR1 SGHKS, CDR2 YYEKEE (reference sequence). Trimming took off 2 bases at V and 8 bases at J, with 10 bases between the two ends. The CDR3 spans 13 residues. CDR3 protein: CASSLLGLEKLFF. CDR3 sequence (DNA): TGTGCCAGCAGCTTATTGGGCCTCGAAAAACTGTTTTTT.

This chain connects TRBV2 to TRBJ1-5, with D perhaps matching TRBD1 (6 bases). Looked up from germline, CDR1 is SNHLY and CDR2 is FYNNEI. With 6 bases removed from V and 0 bases from J, the gap between germline ends came to 9 bases. The CDR3 sequence is 14 residues long. The DNA for the CDR3 is TGTGCCAGCAGCCGACAGGTTAGCAATCAGCCCCAGCATTTT. It codes for CASSRQVSNQPQHF.

V is TRBV5-1 and J is TRBJ1-4, with 7 bases lining up with TRBD1. The CDR3 runs 15 residues. The V and J ends lost 4 bases and 7 bases, in that order; junction bases with no gene match: 10. Germline CDR1 SGHRS, CDR2 YFSETQ. The CDR3, as DNA: TGCGCCAGCAGCGCCAGGGGGTGGGTCGGTGAAAAACTGTTTTTT. It encodes CASSARGWVGEKLFF.

The chain recombines TRBV5-1 with TRBJ2-2; 10 bases are a match to TRBD1. From germline, CDR1 is SGHRS and CDR2 YFSETQ. The V gene end was trimmed by 4 bases and the J gene end by 5 bases; junction bases not matched to a gene: 5. CDR3 length: 15 residues. CDR3 residues: CASSPPGQGTGELFF. The CDR3 bases are TGCGCCAGCAGCCCCCCGGGACAGGGGACCGGGGAGCTGTTTTTT.

The chain combines TRBV18 with TRBJ2-7; no definite D call. Germline lookup yields CDR1 KGHSH and CDR2 LQKENI. The germline V and J ends were trimmed by 6 bases and 3 bases, with 6 bases remaining between them. CDR3 length equals 11 residues. The CDR3 bases are TGTGCCAGCTCTCCGAACTACGAGCAGTACTTC. Protein product: CASSPNYEQYF.

V gene TRBV12-3 or TRBV12-4 combines with J gene TRBJ1-1; D uncertain. Trimming cost V 2 bases and J 7 bases, with 11 bases left between them. The CDR3 is made up of 13 amino acids. The CDR3 DNA reads TGTGCCAGCAGTTTATGGACGGCAGTTGAAGCTTTCTTT. Protein sequence: CASSLWTAVEAFF.

This chain joins TRBV27 and TRBJ1-3; D gene uncertain. Germline CDR1 reads MNHEY; CDR2 reads SMNVEV (reference sequence). V was pared by 2 bases and J by 4 bases, with 9 bases between. The CDR3 has 14 residues. This chain's CDR3 is CASSLNAMGNTIYF. CDR3 sequence (DNA): TGTGCCAGCAGTTTAAATGCAATGGGAAACACCATATATTTT.

This chain connects TRBV27 to TRBJ1-3; D possibly corresponds to TRBD1 (6 bases). Germline lookup yields CDR1 MNHEY and CDR2 SMNVEV (reference sequence). Trimming removed 2 bases at V and 2 bases at J, with 19 bases between. The CDR3 sequence is 18 residues long. The CDR3: CASSLGGSKGGPGNTIYF. In DNA form, the CDR3 reads TGTGCCAGCAGTTTAGGTGGAAGTAAAGGGGGACCTGGAAACACCATATATTTT.